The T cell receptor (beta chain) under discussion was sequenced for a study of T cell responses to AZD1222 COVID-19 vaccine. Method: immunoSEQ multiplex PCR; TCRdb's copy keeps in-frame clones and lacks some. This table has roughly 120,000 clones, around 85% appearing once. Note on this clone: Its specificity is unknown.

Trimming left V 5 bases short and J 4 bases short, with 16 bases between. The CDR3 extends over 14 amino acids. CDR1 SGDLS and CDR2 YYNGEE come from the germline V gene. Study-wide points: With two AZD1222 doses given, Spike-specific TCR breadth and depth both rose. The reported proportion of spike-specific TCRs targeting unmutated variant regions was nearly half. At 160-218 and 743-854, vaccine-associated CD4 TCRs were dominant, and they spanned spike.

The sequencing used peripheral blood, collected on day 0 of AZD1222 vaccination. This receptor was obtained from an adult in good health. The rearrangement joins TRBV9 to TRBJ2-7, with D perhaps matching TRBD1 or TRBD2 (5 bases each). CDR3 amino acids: CASSRDQPPYEQYF. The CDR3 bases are TGTGCCAGCAGTAGGGACCAACCCCCGTACGAGCAGTACTTC.